The next 29 T cell receptor beta chains were all read from a single sample in a study of T cells in localized non-small cell lung cancer. Generated by immunoSEQ multiplex PCR, the TCRdb table keeps only in-frame clones and is missing some. Among around 96,000 clones listed, approximately 91% were seen once. The starting material was PBMCs, obtained before any cancer treatment. The receptors were sampled from a woman aged 40-69 years with stage II squamous cell lung carcinoma.

The rearrangement links TRBV6-1 to TRBJ2-2; D is undetermined. Germline CDR1 MNHNS, CDR2 SASEGT. V shed 6 bases and J shed 4 bases, with 9 bases lying between them. The CDR3 has 13 amino acids. The CDR3 is CASRYPITGELFF. The CDR3 DNA sequence: TGTGCCAGCAGATATCCGATCACCGGGGAGCTGTTTTTT.

The chain combines TRBV13 with TRBJ2-7; a possible D gene is TRBD2 (5 bases). Germline CDR1 is PRHDT and CDR2 is FYEKMQ (reference sequence). V lost 1 base to trimming and J lost 1 base, with 8 bases between them. The CDR3 runs to 14 residues. CDR3 region: CASSLASGSYEQYF. CDR3 nucleotide sequence: TGTGCCAGCAGCTTAGCGAGCGGATCCTACGAGCAGTACTTC.

V usage is TRBV5-4 and J usage is TRBJ2-7; tentatively, D is TRBD1 or TRBD2 (5 bases each). V gave up 4 bases and J gave up 2 bases, with 19 bases separating them. Germline V gene data show CDR1 as SGHNT and CDR2 as YYREEE (reference sequence). The CDR3 totals 16 residues. The CDR3 reads CASSPGRGGRTYEQYF. The CDR3 DNA reads TGTGCCAGCAGCCCGGGAAGGGGCGGTCGAACCTACGAGCAGTACTTC.

This chain joins TRBV25-1 and TRBJ1-3, with no clear D. This CDR3 comprises 12 residues. Germline V gives CDR1 MGHDK, CDR2 SYGVNS. V lost 6 bases and J lost 4, with 7 bases in between. The DNA of the CDR3 is TGTGCCAGCAGGGCAGACGGAAACACCATATATTTT. Encoded protein: CASRADGNTIYF.

The genes are TRBV2 and TRBJ1-1; no firm D call. The CDR3 has 12 amino acids. Deletions cut 4 bases from V and 5 bases from J, with 8 bases between. Germline V gives CDR1 SNHLY, CDR2 FYNNEI. Here the CDR3 reads CASSGEVTEAFF. DNA of the CDR3: TGTGCCAGCAGTGGTGAGGTGACTGAAGCTTTCTTT.

The gene calls are TRBV4-1 and TRBJ1-5; 7 bases are a match to TRBD1. The V gene's germline CDR1 is MGHRA and CDR2 YSYEKL. This CDR3 is built from 15 residues. Trimming at V came to 3 bases and at J to 7 bases, leaving 9 bases not matched to a gene. The CDR3 nucleotides read TGCGCCAGCAGCCAGGGGAGACAGGGTGGACAGCCCCAGCATTTT. Its translation is CASSQGRQGGQPQHF.

The gene calls are TRBV6-5 and TRBJ2-2, with D perhaps assigned TRBD1 or TRBD2 (5 bases each). Trimming removed 0 bases from V and 7 bases from J, with 15 bases in between. The CDR3 loop spans 16 amino acids. CDR1 MNHEY and CDR2 SVGAGI come from the germline V gene. CDR3 nucleotide sequence: TGTGCCAGCAGTTACTCGGGCGCAAGGGACGGCGGGGAGCTGTTTTTT. Translated: CASSYSGARDGGELFF.

V usage is TRBV27 and J usage is TRBJ2-3, with D unresolved. The CDR3 sequence is 11 residues long. In germline, CDR1 is MNHEY, CDR2 SMNVEV (reference sequence). V lost 10 bases to trimming and J lost 5 bases, with 10 bases between them. CDR3 in amino acids: CATKSGDTQYF. As DNA, the CDR3 is TGTGCCACCAAGTCTGGAGATACGCAGTATTTT.

V usage is TRBV28 and J usage is TRBJ1-1; 11 bases map to TRBD1. CDR1 is MDHEN, CDR2 SYDVKM, per germline. V shed 3 bases and J 8 bases; nucleotides not matched to a gene: 5. This CDR3 is 14 amino acids long. CDR3 sequence: CASSFADRGPEAFF. The CDR3 DNA sequence: TGTGCCAGCAGTTTCGCGGACAGGGGGCCAGAAGCTTTCTTT.

The V and J genes are TRBV5-6 and TRBJ2-1; D might be TRBD1 (5 bases). There are 15 residues in the CDR3. Germline CDR1 reads SGHDT; CDR2 reads YYEEEE. V was clipped by 2 bases and J by 6 bases, with 15 bases between them. The CDR3 loop reads CASSLGPPGSNEQFF. For the CDR3, the DNA is TGTGCCAGCAGCTTAGGCCCCCCAGGGTCCAATGAGCAGTTCTTC.

The CDR3: CASSNLDRGSAGANVLTF. The CDR3, as DNA: TGTGCCAGCAGCAACCTCGACAGGGGGTCCGCCGGGGCCAACGTCCTGACTTTC. The genes are TRBV21-1 and TRBJ2-6; the DNA was not compared with TRBD1, the D call given in the table. TRBV21-1 is noted as a pseudogene. This CDR3 is built from 18 residues.

For this clone: One end of the junction varies from germline; a read error may be responsible. V usage is TRBV19 and J usage is TRBJ2-7; 7 nucleotides match TRBD2. Germline loops: CDR1 LNHDA, CDR2 SQIVND (reference sequence). The CDR3 has 15 amino acids. The CDR3 bases are TGTGCCAGTAGCATAGCTCTAGCGGAGTTCTACGAGCAGTACTTC. This codes for CASSIALAEFYEQYF. Looking up the rest from reference TRBV19 and TRBJ2-7 gives the full variable domain: DGGITQSPKYLFRKEGQNVTLSCEQNLNHDAMYWYRQDPGQGLRLIYYSQIVNDFQKGDIAEGYSVSREKKESFPLTVTSAQKNPTAFYLCASSIALAEFYEQYFGPGTRLTVT.

The chain is built from TRBV19 and TRBJ2-1, with D possibly matching TRBD1 (7 bases). V gave up 6 bases and J gave up 0 bases, with 18 bases separating them. CDR3 length equals 17 residues. Germline CDR1 and CDR2: LNHDA and SQIVND (reference sequence). The CDR3 bases are TGTGCCAGTAGCAGGTCCCCAGGGGGGAGCTCCTACAATGAGCAGTTCTTC. Protein product: CASSRSPGGSSYNEQFF.

This clone has just one count. The rearrangement links TRBV30 to TRBJ1-4, with D uncertain. Per the germline V gene, CDR1 is GTSNPN and CDR2 is SVGIG (reference sequence). Trimming removed 5 bases from V and 4 bases from J, with 11 bases in between. This CDR3 spans 13 amino acids. DNA for the CDR3: TGTGCCTGGGCCTCCGGCCTTAATGAAAAACTGTTTTTT. It translates to CAWASGLNEKLFF.

V and J are TRBV6-4 and TRBJ1-2, with no clear D. V lost 2 bases, J lost 8 bases, and 21 bases lay in between. This CDR3 has 16 amino acids. Germline V CDR1 and CDR2: MRHNA, SNTAGT. The CDR3 is CASSDDRRGRVEGYTF. As DNA, the CDR3 is TGTGCCAGCAGTGACGATCGGAGAGGGAGGGTGGAAGGCTACACCTTC.

This clone was found once. The chain has TRBV21-1 and TRBJ1-4; TRBD1, the table's D call, was not compared with the DNA. TRBV21-1 is labeled a pseudogene. The CDR3 runs 14 residues. Here the CDR3 reads CASSATGLEEKLFF. The CDR3 coding sequence is TGTGCCAGCAGCGCGACAGGGTTAGAGGAAAAACTGTTTTTT.

This clone has a handful of counts. The chain carries TRBV5-5 and TRBJ2-5; no clear D gene. This CDR3 has 14 amino acids. Germline CDR1 is SGHKS and CDR2 is YYEKEE (reference sequence). With 2 bases removed from V and 7 bases from J, the gap between germline ends came to 15 bases. This chain's CDR3 is CASSLGVRLGTQYF. The CDR3 DNA sequence: TGTGCCAGCAGCTTAGGTGTCCGGCTCGGGACCCAGTACTTC. The variable domain in full, with the rest retrieved from reference TRBV5-5 and TRBJ2-5, is DAGVTQSPTHLIKTRGQQVTLRCSPISGHKSVSWYQQVLGQGPQFIFQYYEKEERGRGNFPDRFSARQFPNYSSELNVNALLLGDSALYLCASSLGVRLGTQYFGPGTRLLVL.

This chain joins TRBV6-1 and TRBJ1-1, with D maybe TRBD1 (5 bases). The length of the CDR3 is 16 residues. Germline CDR1 MNHNS, CDR2 SASEGT. Trimming left V 3 bases short and J 1 base short, with 15 bases between. The CDR3 DNA sequence: TGTGCCAGCAGTGACCCTGGAGGGGTTGGGAACACTGAAGCTTTCTTT. Translation gives CASSDPGGVGNTEAFF.

V is TRBV6-5 and J is TRBJ1-1, with 7 bases lining up with TRBD1. The junction had 12 bases not matched to a gene; V was cut back by 9 bases and J by 2 bases. The CDR3 covers 15 residues. The germline V gene encodes CDR1 MNHEY and CDR2 SVGAGI. The CDR3 spells CASYQGGTFNTEAFF. DNA for the CDR3: TGTGCCAGTTACCAGGGGGGTACCTTCAACACTGAAGCTTTCTTT.

The chain uses TRBV6-1 and TRBJ1-2; D is unresolved. Trimming pared 6 bases from V and 3 bases from J, leaving 11 bases between. This CDR3 is built from 13 residues. Per the germline V gene, CDR1 is MNHNS and CDR2 is SASEGT. The CDR3 reads CASSDTWDYGYTF. The CDR3 region has the DNA TGTGCCAGCAGCGACACCTGGGACTATGGCTACACCTTC.

This clone has a handful of counts. V is TRBV2 and J is TRBJ2-7; TRBD1 is a possible D gene (6 bases). CDR3 length: 12 amino acids. V was pared by 3 bases and J by 11 bases, with 14 bases between. Germline V gene data show CDR1 as SNHLY and CDR2 as FYNNEI. The CDR3 spells CASSDGQPTKYF. The CDR3, as DNA: TGTGCCAGCAGTGATGGACAGCCAACGAAGTACTTC.

V is TRBV10-3 and J is TRBJ1-2; 8 positions agree with TRBD1. V shed 8 bases, J shed 0 bases, and the junction held 14 bases outside the gene matches. Germline CDR1 and CDR2: ENHRY and SYGVKD. The CDR3 sequence is 17 residues long. CDR3 sequence (DNA): TGTGCCATCCGTTTGGGGGGCAGGGGGCGATCTAACTATGGCTACACCTTC. This translates into CAIRLGGRGRSNYGYTF.

V is TRBV18 and J is TRBJ2-1, with 7 nucleotides matching TRBD1. The CDR3 covers 15 residues. Germline V lookup: CDR1 KGHSH, CDR2 LQKENI. V was clipped by 3 bases and J by 3 bases; unmatched bases: 5. The CDR3 protein is CASSPDRNFYNEQFF. The CDR3 DNA follows: TGTGCCAGCTCACCGGACAGGAACTTCTACAATGAGCAGTTCTTC.

The chain combines TRBV6-6 with TRBJ2-1; maybe TRBD2 (6 bases). V dropped 11 bases and J dropped 0 bases, with 14 bases sitting between them. CDR1 is MNHNY, CDR2 SVGAGI, per germline (reference sequence). This CDR3 contains 14 residues. The CDR3 bases are TGTGCCGCGCTAGCGCAGAGCTCCTACAATGAGCAGTTCTTC. Amino acid sequence: CAALAQSSYNEQFF.

This clone is deemed medium-sized. This chain joins TRBV7-9 and TRBJ2-2; 10 bases match TRBD1. The CDR3 sequence is 15 residues long. V shed 8 bases, J shed 5 bases, and the junction held 8 bases outside the gene matches. CDR1 is SEHNR and CDR2 is FQNEAQ in the germline V gene (reference sequence). The CDR3 DNA reads as TGTGCCAGCCGGGGGACAGGGGTATCGACCGGGGAGCTGTTTTTT. Translated: CASRGTGVSTGELFF. Complete variable domain (other parts from reference TRBV7-9 and TRBJ2-2): DTGVSQNPRHKITKRGQNVTFRCDPISEHNRLYWYRQTLGQGPEFLTYFQNEAQLEKSRLLSDRFSAERPKGSFSTLEIQRTEQGDSAMYLCASRGTGVSTGELFFGEGSRLTVL.

V usage is TRBV25-1 and J usage is TRBJ1-1, with a weak D call TRBD1 (5 bases). The CDR3 length is 14 residues. The V end was cut by 6 bases, the J end by 10 bases, with 21 bases between. The germline CDR1 and CDR2 sequences are MGHDK and SYGVNS. This CDR3 is CASSQNRPSGVAFF. For the CDR3, the DNA is TGTGCCAGCAGCCAAAACAGGCCTTCGGGGGTAGCTTTCTTT.

By frequency in the sample, this clone is medium-sized. The J gene is TRBJ2-2, the V gene TRBV6-1, with D unclear. Trimming took off 4 bases at V and 6 bases at J, with 18 bases between the two ends. CDR3 size: 16 residues. Looked up from germline, CDR1 is MNHNS and CDR2 is SASEGT. CDR3 loop: CASSGSGNSFPGELFF. CDR3 in DNA: TGTGCCAGCAGTGGTTCAGGAAACTCGTTCCCCGGGGAGCTGTTTTTT.

This chain links TRBV18 with TRBJ2-2; 7 bases line up with TRBD2. The trim removed 3 bases at V and 0 bases at J, leaving 4 bases unmatched. This CDR3 region has 16 residues. CDR1 is KGHSH and CDR2 is LQKENI in the germline V gene. CDR3 bases: TGTGCCAGCTCACCCCGGGGAGGGCCGAACACCGGGGAGCTGTTTTTT. It yields the protein CASSPRGGPNTGELFF.

The chain is built from TRBV7-2 and TRBJ2-5; unclear D gene. V was cut by 1 base and J by 1 base, with 7 bases left in between. Per the germline V gene, CDR1 is SGHTA and CDR2 is FQGNSA. This CDR3 is 14 amino acids long. CDR3 DNA sequence: TGTGCCAGCAGCTTAGAGATCATCCAAGAGACCCAGTACTTC. This encodes CASSLEIIQETQYF.